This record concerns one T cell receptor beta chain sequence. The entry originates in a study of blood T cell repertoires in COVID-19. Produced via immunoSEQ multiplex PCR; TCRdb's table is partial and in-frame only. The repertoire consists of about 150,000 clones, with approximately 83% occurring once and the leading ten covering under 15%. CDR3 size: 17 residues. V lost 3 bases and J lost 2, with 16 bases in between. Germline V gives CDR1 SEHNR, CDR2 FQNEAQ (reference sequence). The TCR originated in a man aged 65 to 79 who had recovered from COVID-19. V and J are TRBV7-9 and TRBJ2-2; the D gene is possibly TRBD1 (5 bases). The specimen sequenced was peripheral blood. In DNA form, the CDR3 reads TGTGCCAGCAGCTTTAAAGTTGGGGCCCCCAACACCGGGGAGCTGTTTTTT. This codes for CASSFKVGAPNTGELFF.